This entry lists 30 T cell receptor beta chains sequenced from one sample in a study of OX40 agonist ivuxolimab in advanced cancers. Only in-frame clones appear in the TCRdb table, and some are missing; sequencing was by immunoSEQ multiplex PCR. The sample records 75,000 to 100,000 clones, approximately 90% being singletons. The sample was CD4+ or CD8+ T cells sorted from blood, taken in a trial of the OX40 agonist ivuxolimab. The receptors stem from an adult with an advanced solid tumor such as melanoma, head and neck, liver or kidney cancer.

The count of this clone is one. J is TRBJ2-3 and V is TRBV7-9; D possibly corresponds to TRBD1 (5 bases). V was clipped by 1 base and J by 1 base, with 12 bases between them. The CDR3 sequence is 16 residues long. The germline CDR1 and CDR2 sequences are SEHNR and FQNEAQ (reference sequence). The CDR3 DNA reads as TGTGCCAGCAGCTTAGGTCCCGGACATGGCACAGATACGCAGTATTTT. Its translation: CASSLGPGHGTDTQYF.

J is TRBJ1-2 and V is TRBV28; D is unclear. Germline CDR1 is MDHEN and CDR2 is SYDVKM. The CDR3 length is 14 residues. Trimming took 6 bases from V and 7 from J, leaving 18 bases between them. CDR3: CASSPRGNSGGYTF. The CDR3 coding sequence is TGTGCCAGCAGCCCACGAGGTAATTCCGGTGGCTACACCTTC.

J is TRBJ2-2 and V is TRBV18, with D tentatively TRBD2 (5 bases). Germline-derived CDR1 and CDR2 are KGHSH and LQKENI. V was shortened by 3 bases and J by 7 bases, with 12 bases between the two germline ends. This CDR3 region has 14 residues. The CDR3, as DNA: TGTGCCAGCTCACCCCAGTGGGGAGACGGGGAGCTGTTTTTT. This translates into CASSPQWGDGELFF.

This chain uses TRBV5-1 with TRBJ2-6; D is ambiguous. Trimming shortened V by 6 bases and J by 2 bases, and 6 bases separated the two germline ends. The CDR3 sequence is 13 residues long. Germline CDR1 SGHRS, CDR2 YFSETQ. The CDR3 nucleotides read TGCGCCAGCAACTCTCCTGGGGCCAACGTCCTGACTTTC. This gives the protein CASNSPGANVLTF.

This chain joins TRBV27 and TRBJ2-7, with D possibly being TRBD2 (6 bases). The CDR3 spans 16 residues. V shed 3 bases and J shed 3 bases, with 18 bases lying between them. Per germline, CDR1 MNHEY and CDR2 SMNVEV (reference sequence). The CDR3 DNA follows: TGTGCCAGCAGTTTTTACCAAACCCTCGGGGGCTACGAGCAGTACTTC. Amino acid sequence: CASSFYQTLGGYEQYF.

The rearrangement links TRBV6-5 to TRBJ1-2; possible D gene TRBD1, 6 bases. The CDR3 is 13 amino acids. Germline CDR1 reads MNHEY; CDR2 reads SVGAGI. Trimming shortened V by 4 bases and J by 6 bases, and 12 bases separated the two germline ends. The CDR3 nucleotides are TGTGCCAGCAGTTCCACAGGGTATAATGGCTACACCTTC. It specifies CASSSTGYNGYTF.

V and J are TRBV30 and TRBJ2-7; a weak D match, TRBD2 (6 bases). This CDR3 is 14 amino acids long. Trimming removed 0 bases at V and 1 base at J, with 10 bases between. From germline, CDR1 is GTSNPN and CDR2 SVGIG (reference sequence). The CDR3 region has the DNA TGTGCCTGGAGTGTAAGTGGGGGGTCCTACGAGCAGTACTTC. Translation gives CAWSVSGGSYEQYF.

This chain uses TRBV19 with TRBJ1-2; 11 bases are shared with TRBD1. This CDR3 is built from 15 residues. The germline CDR1 and CDR2 sequences are LNHDA and SQIVND (reference sequence). J was trimmed by 4 bases and V by 3 bases; bases with no gene match: 4. The CDR3 nucleotides read TGTGCCAGTAGTATGGGACAGGGGGTGAGCTATGGCTACACCTTC. Translated, it gives CASSMGQGVSYGYTF.

CDR3 in DNA: TGTGCCAGCAGTCGGACTAGCGGGACCTACGAGCAGTACTTC. This codes for CASSRTSGTYEQYF. The chain uses TRBV6-6 and TRBJ2-7, with 12 nucleotides matching TRBD2. The germline CDR1 and CDR2 sequences are MNHNY and SVGAGI (reference sequence). This CDR3 contains 14 residues. Trimming cost V 5 bases and J 2 bases; bases outside gene matches: 1.

The V and J genes are TRBV5-1 and TRBJ2-5; D possibly corresponds to TRBD2 (5 bases). Trimming took 3 bases from V and 2 from J, leaving 11 bases between them. This CDR3 has 14 amino acids. Germline loops: CDR1 SGHRS, CDR2 YFSETQ. The DNA of the CDR3 is TGCGCCAGCAGCTCCCTACGGACTCAAGAGACCCAGTACTTC. Translation gives CASSSLRTQETQYF.

V is TRBV6-1 and J is TRBJ1-4, with D unclear. CDR1 is MNHNS and CDR2 is SASEGT in the germline V gene. Between the trimmed V and J ends, which lost 4 bases and 6 bases, there was a span of 15 bases. CDR3 length: 15 residues. This CDR3 reads CASSGIIGGDEKLFF. In DNA form, the CDR3 reads TGTGCCAGCAGTGGGATAATTGGCGGTGATGAAAAACTGTTTTTT.

The J gene is TRBJ2-5, the V gene TRBV19, with 10 bases matching TRBD2. J was trimmed by 1 base and V by 3 bases; bases with no gene match: 8. This CDR3 comprises 17 residues. CDR1 and CDR2 from the germline V gene are LNHDA and SQIVND (reference sequence). In DNA, the CDR3 is TGTGCCAGTAGTATGAGCCATAGCGGGAGGCCCCAAGAGACCCAGTACTTC. Encoded protein: CASSMSHSGRPQETQYF.

The V and J genes are TRBV29-1 and TRBJ2-5, with no clear D. The CDR3 sequence is 12 residues long. Germline CDR1 reads SQVTM; CDR2 reads ANQGSEA. The V gene lost 7 bases and the J gene lost 5 bases, with 14 bases spanning the gap. Here the CDR3 reads CSAIRGRETQYF. CDR3 DNA: TGCAGCGCCATCCGAGGAAGGGAGACCCAGTACTTC.

CDR3 nucleotide sequence: TGTGCCAGCCCCAGCGCGAACACCGGGGAGCTGTTTTTT. Protein: CASPSANTGELFF. The genes are TRBV28 and TRBJ2-2; no firm D call. The ends were cut back, 8 bases at V and 0 bases at J, with 7 bases in the middle. CDR1 is MDHEN, CDR2 SYDVKM, per germline. The CDR3 length is 13 residues. Full variable domain (missing parts from reference TRBV28 and TRBJ2-2): DVKVTQSSRYLVKRTGEKVFLECVQDMDHENMFWYRQDPGLGLRLIYFSYDVKMKEKGDIPEGYSVSREKKERFSLILESASTNQTSMYLCASPSANTGELFFGEGSRLTVL.

This clone occurred a few times. The J gene is TRBJ2-7, the V gene TRBV6-6; TRBD1 might be the D (6 bases). The CDR3 is made up of 15 amino acids. The V and J ends lost 6 bases and 0 bases respectively, with 15 bases between them. Germline values: CDR1 MNHNY, CDR2 SVGAGI (reference sequence). Here the CDR3 DNA reads TGTGCCAGCAGGGACAGTGGGGGCCACTCCTACGAGCAGTACTTC. It translates to CASRDSGGHSYEQYF.

The chain couples TRBV7-3 to TRBJ2-1; D uncertain. V lost 1 base and J 2 bases, leaving 9 bases between the germline ends. The CDR3 runs 15 residues. CDR1 and CDR2 from the germline V gene are SGHTA and FQGTGA. The CDR3 here is CASSLSGATYNEQFF. CDR3 DNA: TGTGCCAGCAGCTTAAGTGGCGCCACCTACAATGAGCAGTTCTTC.

The chain joins TRBV6-6 to TRBJ2-7; no firm D call. Per the germline V gene, CDR1 is MNHNY and CDR2 is SVGAGI (reference sequence). The CDR3 covers 15 residues. V lost 5 bases to trimming and J lost 0 bases, with 14 bases between them. CDR3 protein: CASSDPGFGSYEQYF. The CDR3 DNA reads as TGTGCCAGCAGTGACCCCGGCTTTGGCTCCTACGAGCAGTACTTC.

This sequence joins TRBV30 and TRBJ2-1; 9 bases match TRBD2. Trimming removed 3 bases from V and 9 bases from J; junction bases left unmatched: 9. Germline V CDR1 and CDR2: GTSNPN, SVGIG (reference sequence). This CDR3 has 14 amino acids. CDR3 loop: CAWSWGGSGSEQFF. CDR3 nucleotide sequence: TGTGCCTGGAGCTGGGGAGGTAGCGGGAGTGAGCAGTTCTTC.

The rearrangement joins TRBV7-9 to TRBJ2-7; TRBD2 agrees at 12 bases. Unmatched junction bases numbered 15, after V lost 5 bases and J lost 7 bases. This CDR3 comprises 17 residues. Germline CDR1 SEHNR, CDR2 FQNEAQ (reference sequence). The chain's CDR3 is CASSPTHLAGGPEEQYF. The DNA for the CDR3 is TGTGCCAGCAGCCCTACTCACCTAGCGGGAGGGCCCGAGGAGCAGTACTTC.

This chain uses TRBV5-1 with TRBJ1-2; possible D gene TRBD1, 6 bases. The V gene's germline CDR1 is SGHRS and CDR2 YFSETQ. V was trimmed by 4 bases and J by 7 bases, leaving 17 bases between them. This CDR3 spans 14 amino acids. CDR3 nucleotides: TGCGCCAGCAGCCCCGAGCGACAGGCCGTTGGCTACACCTTC. It is translated as CASSPERQAVGYTF. Full variable domain (missing parts from reference TRBV5-1 and TRBJ1-2): KAGVTQTPRYLIKTRGQQVTLSCSPISGHRSVSWYQQTPGQGLQFLFEYFSETQRNKGNFPGRFSGRQFSNSRSEMNVSTLELGDSALYLCASSPERQAVGYTFGSGTRLTVV.

This sequence joins TRBV15 and TRBJ2-1; 7 nucleotides line up with TRBD2. V gave up 1 base and J gave up 3 bases; unmatched junction bases: 9. CDR3 length: 17 residues. CDR1 and CDR2 (germline): LNHNV, YYDKDF (reference sequence). The CDR3 region has the DNA TGTGCCACCAGCAGAGGGTCGGGGGGAGAACACTACAATGAGCAGTTCTTC. This gives the protein CATSRGSGGEHYNEQFF.

This chain links TRBV27 with TRBJ2-3; D may correspond to TRBD1 or TRBD2 (5 bases each). CDR1 and CDR2 from the germline V gene are MNHEY and SMNVEV (reference sequence). V shed 3 bases and J shed 2 bases, with 9 bases lying between them. The CDR3 contains 14 residues. The CDR3 spells CASSFAGTTDTQYF. The CDR3, as DNA: TGTGCCAGCAGTTTCGCCGGGACCACAGATACGCAGTATTTT.

The V gene is TRBV2, the J gene TRBJ2-7; the match to TRBD2 covers 14 bases. The CDR3 is 15 amino acids. The germline V gene has CDR1 SNHLY and CDR2 FYNNEI. The trim removed 7 bases at V and 5 bases at J, leaving 7 bases unmatched. CDR3 residues: CASNRLAGGLNEQYF. DNA of the CDR3: TGTGCCAGCAATCGACTAGCGGGAGGGTTAAACGAGCAGTACTTC.

This clone was detected once. The CDR3 reads CASRERQGAYGYTF. CDR3 DNA sequence: TGTGCCAGCAGGGAGAGGCAGGGAGCCTATGGCTACACCTTC. The chain couples TRBV27 to TRBJ1-2; possible D gene TRBD1, 5 bases. Trimming removed 6 bases from V and 4 bases from J, with 15 bases in between. Germline V gene data show CDR1 as MNHEY and CDR2 as SMNVEV (reference sequence). The CDR3 contains 14 residues.

The chain is built from TRBV4-1 and TRBJ2-5, with D unresolved. Looked up from germline, CDR1 is MGHRA and CDR2 is YSYEKL. Trimming stripped 0 bases from V and 2 bases from J, with 13 bases between. This CDR3 has 16 residues. The CDR3 coding sequence is TGCGCCAGCAGCCAAGATGGCAGGCTGATTCAAGAGACCCAGTACTTC. Translating it yields CASSQDGRLIQETQYF.

The chain uses TRBV5-1 and TRBJ1-6, with D perhaps matching TRBD1 (6 bases). The ends were cut back, 0 bases at V and 0 bases at J, with 13 bases in the middle. The germline V gene has CDR1 SGHRS and CDR2 YFSETQ. This CDR3 has 18 amino acids. The CDR3 nucleotides are TGCGCCAGCAGCTTGGAGGGGCAGGGGAGCTCCTATAATTCACCCCTCCACTTT. Amino acids: CASSLEGQGSSYNSPLHF.

The chain recombines TRBV27 with TRBJ2-3; D remains ambiguous. Germline V lookup: CDR1 MNHEY, CDR2 SMNVEV (reference sequence). This CDR3 region has 13 residues. CDR3 DNA sequence: TGTGTCGTTGGGCGGAGTCACACAGATACGCAGTATTTT. It encodes CVVGRSHTDTQYF.

The table lists this clone with a few counts. CDR3 nucleotides: TGTGCCAGCAGTCTAGAGGGGGGCCACACAGATACGCAGTATTTT. It translates to CASSLEGGHTDTQYF. The chain links TRBV6-5 to TRBJ2-3; D tentatively reads TRBD1 or TRBD2 (6 bases each). V lost 5 bases and J 2 bases, leaving 14 bases between the germline ends. From germline, CDR1 is MNHEY and CDR2 SVGAGI. CDR3 length: 15 residues.

The chain recombines TRBV4-2 with TRBJ2-7; D is undetermined. Germline CDR1 reads LGHNA; CDR2 reads YNFKEQ. The CDR3 runs to 12 residues. The germline V and J ends were trimmed by 0 bases and 6 bases, with 6 bases remaining between them. The CDR3 sequence: CASSQEDREQYF. CDR3 coding DNA: TGTGCCAGCAGCCAAGAGGATCGCGAGCAGTACTTC.

The chain is built from TRBV2 and TRBJ2-2; the D gene is possibly TRBD2 (6 bases). CDR1 SNHLY and CDR2 FYNNEI come from the germline V gene. The germline V and J ends were trimmed by 7 bases and 8 bases, with 23 bases remaining between them. This CDR3 has 16 residues. The CDR3 DNA sequence: TGTGCCAGCAACTACGGGGGACTCACCTCGGCGGGGGAGCTGTTTTTT. Translated, it gives CASNYGGLTSAGELFF.